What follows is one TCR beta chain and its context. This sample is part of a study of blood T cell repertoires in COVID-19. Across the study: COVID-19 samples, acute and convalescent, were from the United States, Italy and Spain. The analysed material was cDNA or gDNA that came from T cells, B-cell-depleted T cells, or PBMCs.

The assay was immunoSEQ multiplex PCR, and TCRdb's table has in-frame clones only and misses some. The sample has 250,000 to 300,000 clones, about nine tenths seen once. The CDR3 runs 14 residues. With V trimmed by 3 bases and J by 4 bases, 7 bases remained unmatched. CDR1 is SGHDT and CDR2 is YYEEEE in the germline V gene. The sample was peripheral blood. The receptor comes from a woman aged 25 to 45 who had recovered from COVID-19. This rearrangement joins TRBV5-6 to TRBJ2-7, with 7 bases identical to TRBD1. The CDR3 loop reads CASSWDRLLYEQYF. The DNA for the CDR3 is TGTGCCAGCAGCTGGGACAGACTCCTATACGAGCAGTACTTC.